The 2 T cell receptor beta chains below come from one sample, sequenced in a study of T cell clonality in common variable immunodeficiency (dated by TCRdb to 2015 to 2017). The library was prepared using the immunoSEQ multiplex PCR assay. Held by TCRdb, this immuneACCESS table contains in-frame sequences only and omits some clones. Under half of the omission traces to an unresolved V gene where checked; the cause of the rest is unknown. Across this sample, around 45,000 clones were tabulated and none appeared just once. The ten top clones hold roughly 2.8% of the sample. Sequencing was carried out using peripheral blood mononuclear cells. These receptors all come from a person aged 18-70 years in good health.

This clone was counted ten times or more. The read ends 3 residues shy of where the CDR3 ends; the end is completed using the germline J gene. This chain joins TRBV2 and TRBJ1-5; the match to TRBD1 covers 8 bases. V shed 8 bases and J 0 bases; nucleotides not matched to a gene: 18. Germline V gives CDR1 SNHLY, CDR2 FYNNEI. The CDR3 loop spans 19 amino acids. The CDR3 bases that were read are TGTGCCAGCGGTGGGATTATCGACAGGGGACCATATAGCAATCAGCCC. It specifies CASGGIIDRGPYSNQP. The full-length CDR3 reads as CASGGIIDRGPYSNQPQHF.

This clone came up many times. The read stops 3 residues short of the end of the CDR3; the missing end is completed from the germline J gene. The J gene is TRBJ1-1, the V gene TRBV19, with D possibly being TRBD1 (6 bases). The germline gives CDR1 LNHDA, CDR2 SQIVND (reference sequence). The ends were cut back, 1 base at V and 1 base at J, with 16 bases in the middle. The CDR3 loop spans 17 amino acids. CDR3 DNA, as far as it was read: TGTGCCAGTAGTATAGTAACCAGGGGAAGGAGGAACACTGAA. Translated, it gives CASSIVTRGRRNTE. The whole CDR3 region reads CASSIVTRGRRNTEAFF.